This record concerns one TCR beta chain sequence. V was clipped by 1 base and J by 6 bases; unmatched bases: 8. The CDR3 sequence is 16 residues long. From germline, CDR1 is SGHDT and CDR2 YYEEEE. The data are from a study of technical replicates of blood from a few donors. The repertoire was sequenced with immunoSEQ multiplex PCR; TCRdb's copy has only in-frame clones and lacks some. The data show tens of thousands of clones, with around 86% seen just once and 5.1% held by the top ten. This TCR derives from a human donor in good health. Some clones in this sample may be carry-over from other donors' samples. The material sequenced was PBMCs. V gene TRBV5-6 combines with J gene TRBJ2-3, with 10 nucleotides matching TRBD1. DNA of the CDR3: TGTGCCAGCAGCTTGAGGGACAGGGGACTGCTGGATACGCAGTATTTT. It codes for CASSLRDRGLLDTQYF.